Included here is one TCR beta chain sequence, with context. Its antigen is not known. The CDR3 runs to 14 residues. The V end lost 5 bases, the J end lost 4 bases, and 15 bases lay between the germline ends. Per the germline V gene, CDR1 is MNHEY and CDR2 is SMNVEV (reference sequence). Methods used by the authors: ImmunoSEQ only sent back junction sequences with no quality scores, so filtering was done differently. Generated by immunoSEQ multiplex PCR, the TCRdb table keeps only in-frame clones and is missing some. For V, J and clone size, that table is used; D and trimming come from the DNA. The sample includes 650,000 to 700,000 clones, about 92% seen only once; the top ten take 34%. All donors were Caucasian adults living in Nashville, Tennessee. This sample was included in a study of shared clonotypes between healthy human individuals. Notes on the study in general: Sorted-subset samples were not fully sequenced, rarefaction indicated. Relative to their counterparts shared across all four donors, non-shared clonotypes exhibited diminished generation probabilities.

This sequence joins TRBV27 and TRBJ2-7, with D possibly being TRBD2 (5 bases). The receptor's source is a young man in good health. Some clones in this sample may be carry-over from other donors' samples. The sample comprised memory CD8+ T cells from PBMCs. Subset noted: CD45RO+ cells pooled with CCR7-negative TemRA cells. CDR3 protein: CASSPRKGSYEQYF. In DNA, the CDR3 is TGTGCCAGCAGTCCGAGAAAAGGGAGTTACGAGCAGTACTTC.